The clone carrying this TCR beta chain was observed many times. Its matching antigen is unknown. This record comes from a study of T cells after yellow fever vaccination. Overall study findings and caveats: The booster response re-showed most primary clones: 95% to 96% CD4, approximately 90% CD8. Clonotypes shared by both compartments, CD4 and CD8, made up a small share.

CDR3 size: 13 residues. The ends were cut back, 5 bases at V and 7 bases at J, with 11 bases in the middle. Germline CDR1 SGHTA, CDR2 FQGTGA. Synthesis of TCR cDNA relied on 5'RACE template switching, which attached a universal primer site and UMIs. Each CDR3 protein gets one entry after TCRdb re-called the 5' RACE reads with MiXCR. Counted here are under 150,000 distinct CDR3 sequences, approximately 7.7% occurring once; the ten biggest clones make up approximately 0.67%. This TCR was recovered from a man between 25 and 39 years old who received the YFV17D yellow fever vaccine. The starting material was CD4+ T cells sorted from PBMCs, obtained 5 days after the yellow fever booster vaccination. This chain joins TRBV7-3 and TRBJ2-2; TRBD1 is a possible D gene (5 bases). The CDR3 DNA is TGTGCCAGCAGCCCTACAGGAATCGGGGAGCTGTTTTTT. Translating gives CASSPTGIGELFF.